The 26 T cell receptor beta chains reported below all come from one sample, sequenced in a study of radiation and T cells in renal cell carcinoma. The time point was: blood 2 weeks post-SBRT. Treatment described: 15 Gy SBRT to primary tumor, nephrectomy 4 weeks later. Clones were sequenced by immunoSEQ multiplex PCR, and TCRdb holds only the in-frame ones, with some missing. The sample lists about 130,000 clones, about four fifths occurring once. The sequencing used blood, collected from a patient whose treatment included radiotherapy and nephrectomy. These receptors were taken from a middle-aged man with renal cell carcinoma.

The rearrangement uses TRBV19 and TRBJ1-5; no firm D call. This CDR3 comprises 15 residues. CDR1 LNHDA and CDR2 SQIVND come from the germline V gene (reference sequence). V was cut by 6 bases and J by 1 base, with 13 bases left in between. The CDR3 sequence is CASRGLLGSNQPQHF. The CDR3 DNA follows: TGTGCCAGTAGAGGACTTTTGGGGAGCAATCAGCCCCAGCATTTT. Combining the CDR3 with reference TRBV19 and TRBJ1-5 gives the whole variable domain DGGITQSPKYLFRKEGQNVTLSCEQNLNHDAMYWYRQDPGQGLRLIYYSQIVNDFQKGDIAEGYSVSREKKESFPLTVTSAQKNPTAFYLCASRGLLGSNQPQHFGDGTRLSIL.

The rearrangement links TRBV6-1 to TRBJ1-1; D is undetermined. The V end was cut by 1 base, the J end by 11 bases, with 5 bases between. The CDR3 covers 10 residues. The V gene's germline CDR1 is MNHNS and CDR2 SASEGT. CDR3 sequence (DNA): TGTGCCAGCAGTGAAGGGGCGGCTTTCTTT. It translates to CASSEGAAFF.

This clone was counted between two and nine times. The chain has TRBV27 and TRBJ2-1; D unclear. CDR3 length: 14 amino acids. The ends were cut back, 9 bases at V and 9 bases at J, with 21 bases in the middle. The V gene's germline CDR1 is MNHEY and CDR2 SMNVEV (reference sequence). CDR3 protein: CASPSNESLVEQFF. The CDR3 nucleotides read TGTGCCAGTCCATCCAACGAGAGTTTGGTTGAGCAGTTCTTC.

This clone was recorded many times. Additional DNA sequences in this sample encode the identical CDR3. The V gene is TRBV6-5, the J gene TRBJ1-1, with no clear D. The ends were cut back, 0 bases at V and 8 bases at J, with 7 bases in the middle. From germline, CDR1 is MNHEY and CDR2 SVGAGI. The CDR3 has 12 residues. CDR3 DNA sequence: TGTGCCAGCAGTTACTCCGGACGAGAAGCTTTCTTT. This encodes CASSYSGREAFF.

CDR3 in DNA: TGCGCCAGCAGGAAGGGTGTCCGGAGCTCTGGAAACACCATATATTTT. It yields the protein CASRKGVRSSGNTIYF. The chain recombines TRBV4-3 with TRBJ1-3; no clear D. CDR1 and CDR2 (germline): LGHNA, YSLEER. The CDR3 contains 16 residues. V dropped 6 bases and J dropped 0 bases, with 15 bases sitting between them.

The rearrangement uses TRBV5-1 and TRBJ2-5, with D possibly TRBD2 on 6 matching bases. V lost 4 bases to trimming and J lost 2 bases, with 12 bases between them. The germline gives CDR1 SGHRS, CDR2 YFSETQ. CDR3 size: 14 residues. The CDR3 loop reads CASSPGLIQETQYF. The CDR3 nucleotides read TGCGCCAGCAGCCCGGGACTCATACAAGAGACCCAGTACTTC.

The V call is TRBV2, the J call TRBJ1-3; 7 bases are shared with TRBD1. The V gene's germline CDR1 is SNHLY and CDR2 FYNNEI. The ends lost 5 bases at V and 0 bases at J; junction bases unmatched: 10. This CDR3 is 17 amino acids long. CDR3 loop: CASSPREGQSSGNTIYF. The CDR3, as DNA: TGTGCCAGCAGTCCACGGGAGGGACAGAGCTCTGGAAACACCATATATTTT.

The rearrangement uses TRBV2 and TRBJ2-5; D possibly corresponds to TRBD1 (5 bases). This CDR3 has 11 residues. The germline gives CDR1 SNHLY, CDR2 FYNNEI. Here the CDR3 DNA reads TGTGCTATTGGAAGGGGAGAGACCCAGTACTTC. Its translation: CAIGRGETQYF.

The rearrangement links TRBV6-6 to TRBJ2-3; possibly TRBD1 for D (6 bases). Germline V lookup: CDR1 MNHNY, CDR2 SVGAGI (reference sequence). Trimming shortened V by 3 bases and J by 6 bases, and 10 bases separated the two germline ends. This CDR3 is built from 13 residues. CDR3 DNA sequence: TGTGCCAGCAGTTATCAGGGGTACGATACGCAGTATTTT. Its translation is CASSYQGYDTQYF.

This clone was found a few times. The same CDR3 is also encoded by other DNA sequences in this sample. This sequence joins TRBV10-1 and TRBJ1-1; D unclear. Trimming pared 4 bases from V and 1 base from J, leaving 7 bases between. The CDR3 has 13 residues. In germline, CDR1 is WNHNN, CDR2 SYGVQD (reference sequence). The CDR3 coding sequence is TGCGCCAGCAGTGCCCAGAGGAACACTGAAGCTTTCTTT. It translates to CASSAQRNTEAFF.

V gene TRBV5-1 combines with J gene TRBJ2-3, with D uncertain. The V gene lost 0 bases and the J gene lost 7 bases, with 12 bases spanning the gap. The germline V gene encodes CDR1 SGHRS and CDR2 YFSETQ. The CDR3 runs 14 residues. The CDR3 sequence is CASSLENERNTQYF. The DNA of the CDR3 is TGCGCCAGCAGCTTGGAAAACGAGCGAAATACGCAGTATTTT.

DNA for the CDR3: TGCGCCAGCAGCTTGGATCCGGGGGCGCTGACCGGGGAGCTGTTTTTT. It translates to CASSLDPGALTGELFF. The chain employs TRBV5-1 and TRBJ2-2; D may correspond to TRBD1 or TRBD2 (6 bases each). The germline CDR1 and CDR2 sequences are SGHRS and YFSETQ. CDR3 length equals 16 residues. Trimming removed 0 bases at V and 5 bases at J, with 14 bases between.

The CDR3: CASSLGAGLGTQYF. DNA for the CDR3: TGCGCCAGCAGTTTAGGGGCGGGTTTGGGGACCCAGTACTTC. The chain uses TRBV23-1 and TRBJ2-5; D may correspond to TRBD1 or TRBD2 (5 bases each). TRBV23-1 is an ORF for which the function is uncertain. The CDR3 totals 14 residues. Trimming took 5 bases from V and 7 from J, leaving 17 bases between them.

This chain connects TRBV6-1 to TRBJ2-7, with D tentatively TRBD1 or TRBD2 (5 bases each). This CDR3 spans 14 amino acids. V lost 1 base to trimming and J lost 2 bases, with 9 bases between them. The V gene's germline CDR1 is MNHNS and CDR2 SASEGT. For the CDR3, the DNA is TGTGCCAGCAGTGAAGTTGGGACCGCCTACGAGCAGTACTTC. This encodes CASSEVGTAYEQYF.

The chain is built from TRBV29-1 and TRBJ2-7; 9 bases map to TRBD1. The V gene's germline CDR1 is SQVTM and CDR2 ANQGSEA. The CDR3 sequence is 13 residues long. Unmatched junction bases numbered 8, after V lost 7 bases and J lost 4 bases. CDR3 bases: TGCAGCGCCTGGACAGGGGTTTCGTACGAGCAGTACTTC. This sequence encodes CSAWTGVSYEQYF.

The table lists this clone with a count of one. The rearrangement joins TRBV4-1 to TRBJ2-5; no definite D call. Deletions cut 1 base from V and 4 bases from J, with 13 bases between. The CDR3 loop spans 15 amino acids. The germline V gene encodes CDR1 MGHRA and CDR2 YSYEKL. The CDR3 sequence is CASSQGLRYGETQYF. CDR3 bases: TGCGCCAGCAGCCAAGGGTTGAGGTATGGAGAGACCCAGTACTTC.

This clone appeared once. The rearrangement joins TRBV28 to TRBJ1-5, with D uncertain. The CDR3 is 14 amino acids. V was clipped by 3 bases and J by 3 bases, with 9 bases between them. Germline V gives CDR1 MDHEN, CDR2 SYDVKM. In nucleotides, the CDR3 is TGTGCCAGCAGTTTTGGTAGCCACAATCAGCCCCAGCATTTT. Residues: CASSFGSHNQPQHF.

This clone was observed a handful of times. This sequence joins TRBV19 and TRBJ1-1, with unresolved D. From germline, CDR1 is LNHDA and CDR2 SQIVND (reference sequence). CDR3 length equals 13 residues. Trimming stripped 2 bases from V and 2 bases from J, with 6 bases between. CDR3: CASSISRNTEAFF. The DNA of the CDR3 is TGTGCCAGTAGTATATCGAGAAACACTGAAGCTTTCTTT.

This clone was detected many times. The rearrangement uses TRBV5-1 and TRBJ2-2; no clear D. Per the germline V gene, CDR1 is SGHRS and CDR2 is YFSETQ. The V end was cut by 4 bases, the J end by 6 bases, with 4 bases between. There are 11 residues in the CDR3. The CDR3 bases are TGCGCCAGCAGCGGGGCCGGGGAGCTGTTTTTT. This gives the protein CASSGAGELFF.

CDR3 bases: TGCAGCGTTGAAAGCGACTACGAGCAGTACTTC. Translation: CSVESDYEQYF. The chain combines TRBV29-1 with TRBJ2-7, with no clear D. Trimming took 2 bases from V and 3 from J, leaving 5 bases between them. Germline V gene lookup returns CDR1 SQVTM and CDR2 ANQGSEA. The CDR3 covers 11 residues.

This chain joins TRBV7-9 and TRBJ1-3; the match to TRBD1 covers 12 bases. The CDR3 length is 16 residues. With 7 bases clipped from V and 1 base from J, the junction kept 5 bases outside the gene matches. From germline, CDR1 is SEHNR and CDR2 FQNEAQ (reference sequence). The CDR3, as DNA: TGTGCCAGCAACCCGGGACAGGGGGCATCTGGAAACACCATATATTTT. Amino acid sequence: CASNPGQGASGNTIYF.

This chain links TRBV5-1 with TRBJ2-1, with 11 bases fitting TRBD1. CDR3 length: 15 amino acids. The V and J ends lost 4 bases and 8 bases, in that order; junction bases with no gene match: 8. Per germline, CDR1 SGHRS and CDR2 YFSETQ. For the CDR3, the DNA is TGCGCCAGCAGCCAGGGGACAGGGGGGAGGGATGAGCAGTTCTTC. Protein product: CASSQGTGGRDEQFF. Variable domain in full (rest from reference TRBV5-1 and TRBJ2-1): KAGVTQTPRYLIKTRGQQVTLSCSPISGHRSVSWYQQTPGQGLQFLFEYFSETQRNKGNFPGRFSGRQFSNSRSEMNVSTLELGDSALYLCASSQGTGGRDEQFFGPGTRLTVL.

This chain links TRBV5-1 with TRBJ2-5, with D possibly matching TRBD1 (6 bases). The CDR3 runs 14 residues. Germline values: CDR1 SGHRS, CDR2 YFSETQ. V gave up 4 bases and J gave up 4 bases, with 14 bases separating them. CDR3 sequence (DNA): TGCGCCAGCAGCGCCCGACAAGGGGGAGAGACCCAGTACTTC. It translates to CASSARQGGETQYF.

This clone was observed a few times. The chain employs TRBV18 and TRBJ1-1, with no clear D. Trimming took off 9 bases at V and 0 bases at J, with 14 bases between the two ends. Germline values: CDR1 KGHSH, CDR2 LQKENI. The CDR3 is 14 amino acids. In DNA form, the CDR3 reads TGTGCCAGTGTTTACGAGACACTGAACACTGAAGCTTTCTTT. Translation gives CASVYETLNTEAFF.

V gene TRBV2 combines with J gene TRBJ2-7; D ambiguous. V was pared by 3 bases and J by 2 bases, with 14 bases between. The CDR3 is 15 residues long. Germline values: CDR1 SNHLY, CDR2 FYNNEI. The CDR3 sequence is CASSDISSLAYEQYF. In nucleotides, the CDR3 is TGTGCCAGCAGTGATATAAGCTCCTTAGCCTACGAGCAGTACTTC.

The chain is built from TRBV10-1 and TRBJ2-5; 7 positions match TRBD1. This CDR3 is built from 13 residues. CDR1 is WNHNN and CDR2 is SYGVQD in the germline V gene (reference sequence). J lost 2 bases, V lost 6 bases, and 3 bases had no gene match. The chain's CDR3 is CASRGTAQETQYF. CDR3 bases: TGCGCCAGCAGGGGGACAGCACAAGAGACCCAGTACTTC.